A selection of T cell receptor beta chains follows, all from one sample in a study of graft-versus-host responses after intestinal transplantation. Repertoires were generated with immunoSEQ multiplex PCR, while TCRdb's copy carries only in-frame clones and drops some. The sample includes some 64,000 clones, 90% of them seen just once. These receptors have no identified antigens. Specimen: unstimulated CD8+ T cells sorted from spleen or lymph node cells, collected before transplant. Every receptor here comes from a human donor who was the organ donor for an intestinal transplant. CDR3s include the opening cysteine and the closing phenylalanine or tryptophan. Each record gives: clone size, J gene, D gene, V gene, CDR3 protein. The D gene is left open where the match is weak. Size is omitted from some rows. Given values are once, few, many or a class for expanded clones.

size: .
J: TRBJ2-7
D: .
V: TRBV19
CDR3: CASSPMGGLYEQYF

size: .
J: TRBJ1-1
D: TRBD1
V: TRBV7-8
CDR3: CASSLYDRGMNTEAFF

size: .
J: TRBJ2-7
D: .
V: TRBV29-1
CDR3: CSVVTYEQYF

size: .
J: TRBJ2-1
D: TRBD2
V: TRBV5-1
CDR3: CASSLVPWTRIVFEQFF

size: few
J: TRBJ2-1
D: TRBD1
V: TRBV6-5
CDR3: CASGTGLYNEQFF

size: .
J: TRBJ2-7
D: .
V: TRBV7-8
CDR3: CASSLAGLALTYEQYF

size: .
J: TRBJ2-3
D: TRBD2
V: TRBV5-6
CDR3: CASSGWGGDTDTQYF

size: .
J: TRBJ2-7
D: .
V: TRBV5-6
CDR3: CASSYTGCEQYF

size: .
J: TRBJ1-2
D: .
V: TRBV9
CDR3: CASSGGHSYGYTF

size: .
J: TRBJ2-4
D: .
V: TRBV7-8
CDR3: CASSQGQLDIQYF

size: .
J: TRBJ2-7
D: .
V: TRBV7-9
CDR3: CASSLSGFSYEQYF

size: .
J: TRBJ2-2
D: .
V: TRBV15
CDR3: CATSMANIPNTGELFF

size: .
J: TRBJ2-7
D: TRBD1
V: TRBV5-1
CDR3: CASSPGTGGGYEQYF

size: .
J: TRBJ2-5
D: .
V: TRBV7-8
CDR3: CASSLTRTEQETQYF

size: .
J: TRBJ1-5
D: .
V: TRBV19
CDR3: CASSILVWGRGNQPQHF

size: once
J: TRBJ1-1
D: .
V: TRBV19
CDR3: CASNGGTEAFF

size: .
J: TRBJ2-1
D: TRBD2
V: TRBV10-3
CDR3: CAISESGVAGVSSEQFF

size: .
J: TRBJ2-2
D: .
V: TRBV28
CDR3: CASSFGVSTGELFF

size: .
J: TRBJ2-7
D: .
V: TRBV9
CDR3: CASSVDSLSSYEQYF

size: .
J: TRBJ2-3
D: .
V: TRBV29-1
CDR3: CSVEGENSPTDTQYF

size: .
J: TRBJ1-5
D: .
V: TRBV5-6
CDR3: CASSTGTSNQPQHF

size: .
J: TRBJ2-1
D: TRBD2
V: TRBV9
CDR3: CASSPSGRAGDEQFF

size: .
J: TRBJ2-7
D: .
V: TRBV7-9
CDR3: CASSLGAYEQYF

size: .
J: TRBJ2-7
D: TRBD2
V: TRBV7-8
CDR3: CASSVAGATAYEQYF

size: .
J: TRBJ2-5
D: .
V: TRBV7-2
CDR3: CASSLDHSEIQETQYF

size: .
J: TRBJ1-1
D: .
V: TRBV7-9
CDR3: CASSRNDRRYTEAFF

size: .
J: TRBJ2-1
D: TRBD2
V: TRBV27
CDR3: CASSLHQRGLAGVVEQFF

size: .
J: TRBJ2-5
D: .
V: TRBV23-1
CDR3: CASSWQGETQYF

size: .
J: TRBJ1-3
D: TRBD1
V: TRBV28
CDR3: CASRTDRAISGNTIYF

size: .
J: TRBJ2-7
D: .
V: TRBV9
CDR3: CASSVGGRGEEQYF

size: .
J: TRBJ2-7
D: .
V: TRBV4-3
CDR3: CASSLFTGWRGEQYF

size: .
J: TRBJ2-1
D: TRBD2
V: TRBV10-3
CDR3: CAISPPGGANNEQFF

size: .
J: TRBJ2-3
D: TRBD2
V: TRBV10-3
CDR3: CAISVSAGVADTQYF

size: .
J: TRBJ1-1
D: .
V: TRBV10-3
CDR3: CAISESSGNTEAFF

size: .
J: TRBJ1-1
D: .
V: TRBV9
CDR3: CASSGGRGADTEAFF

size: .
J: TRBJ1-1
D: TRBD1
V: TRBV6-5
CDR3: CASRSTGVWAFF

size: .
J: TRBJ1-1
D: TRBD1
V: TRBV15
CDR3: CATSVRQGGTEAFF

size: .
J: TRBJ1-5
D: TRBD1
V: TRBV28
CDR3: CASSNDRVSNQPQHF

size: .
J: TRBJ1-1
D: TRBD1
V: TRBV11-2
CDR3: CASSLTLRTGRFQAFF

size: .
J: TRBJ2-7
D: .
V: TRBV7-6
CDR3: CASSAGPTYEQYF

size: .
J: TRBJ2-1
D: TRBD2
V: TRBV9
CDR3: CASSVATVVREGPVNNEQFF

size: few
J: TRBJ2-5
D: TRBD1
V: TRBV5-6
CDR3: CASSLEGQGQETQYF

size: once
J: TRBJ2-3
D: TRBD2
V: TRBV7-8
CDR3: CASSPRGEREVSDTQYF

size: .
J: TRBJ1-1
D: .
V: TRBV5-1
CDR3: CASSLAGNTEAFF

size: few
J: TRBJ2-2
D: TRBD1
V: TRBV19
CDR3: CASSIDGGQGVTGELFF

size: .
J: TRBJ1-2
D: .
V: TRBV9
CDR3: CASSLERTVTNYGYTF

size: .
J: TRBJ2-3
D: .
V: TRBV4-3
CDR3: CASSQDLYERVDTDTQYF

size: .
J: TRBJ1-2
D: .
V: TRBV7-9
CDR3: CASSLRPGDGYTF

size: .
J: TRBJ1-2
D: .
V: TRBV6-5
CDR3: CASNLVGGLDGYTF

size: .
J: TRBJ2-3
D: .
V: TRBV11-2
CDR3: CASRYTDTQYF

size: .
J: TRBJ1-1
D: .
V: TRBV27
CDR3: CASSPGGAAREAFF

size: few
J: TRBJ2-7
D: .
V: TRBV28
CDR3: CASSLPEDEQYF

size: .
J: TRBJ2-7
D: .
V: TRBV11-2
CDR3: CASSLESAESYEQYF